By share, the clone carrying this T cell receptor beta chain ranks as medium-sized. Bulk tumor genomic DNA constituted the template, at 550 to 750 ng per sample. Several biopsies were collected from each primary tumor during surgery. They were spaced as far apart as possible within the tumor mass. Each patient presented with untreated, newly diagnosed non-small cell lung cancer and received curative surgery. Every donor was a newly diagnosed non-small cell lung cancer patient having surgery with curative intent. TCR beta CDR3 amplification used multiplex PCR with 32 V and 13 J primers. Each CDR3 protein is one row after TCRdb ran MiXCR on the multiplex PCR reads. The repertoire holds 7,200 or so distinct CDR3 sequences, around 21% seen once, with 13% to 15% in the top ten. Germline values: CDR1 DFQATT, CDR2 SNEGSKA (reference sequence). The V end was cut by 0 bases, the J end by 9 bases, with 15 bases between. This CDR3 spans 14 amino acids.

This sample was taken from a study of immune heterogeneity within non-small cell lung tumors. This chain connects TRBV20-1 to TRBJ2-1; a weak D match, TRBD2 (5 bases). The source of this sequence is a man in his sixties with non-small cell lung cancer. Sequenced: lung tumor tissue. CDR3 DNA: TGCAGTGCTAGAGATCGGGGTAGCCCTATTGAGCAGTTCTTC. This translates into CSARDRGSPIEQFF.